The rows below give T cell receptor beta chains drawn from one sample of a study of blood T cell repertoires in COVID-19. The repertoire was sequenced with immunoSEQ multiplex PCR; TCRdb's copy has only in-frame clones and lacks some. The sample includes a few hundred thousand clones, 70% to 90% seen only once; the top ten take 3%. Sequencing was performed on peripheral blood. The receptors come from a man younger than 35 with active or convalescent COVID-19. Each CDR3 is given with its conserved first and last residue. D genes are given only for firm matches. The size field is filled for only some rows; it gives once, few, many or a size class.

>TRBV6-5|15|TRBD1|NA|TRBJ1-1
TGTGCCAGCAGTTCAGGGGGCTTCGTGGACACTGAAGCTTTCTTT
CASSSGGFVDTEAFF
>TRBV19|15|NA|once|TRBJ1-1
TGTGCCAGTAGTATCGGTGGAGCCAGGAACACTGAAGCTTTCTTT
CASSIGGARNTEAFF
>TRBV29-1|13|NA|once|TRBJ2-7
TGCAGCGTGGACCAGACAGAGTTCTACGAGCAGTACTTC
CSVDQTEFYEQYF
>TRBV6-2/TRBV6-3|16|TRBD1|NA|TRBJ1-3
TGTGCCAGCAGCCTCGGACAGGGGGCGCGCGGAAACACCATATATTTT
CASSLGQGARGNTIYF
>TRBV6-5|15|NA|NA|TRBJ2-2
TGTGCCAGCAGCCGCGTAGGGGGTCCCACCGGGGAGCTGTTTTTT
CASSRVGGPTGELFF
>TRBV30|13|TRBD1|once|TRBJ2-7
TGTGCCTGGGTCCGACAGGGACCCTACGAGCAGTACTTC
CAWVRQGPYEQYF
>TRBV2|15|TRBD1|NA|TRBJ1-1
TGTGCCAGCAGCAGACAGGGGTATTTGGACACTGAAGCTTTCTTT
CASSRQGYLDTEAFF
>TRBV5-4|14|TRBD2|NA|TRBJ2-7
TGTGCCAGCAGCACTAGCGGGAGAAGCTACGAGCAGTACTTC
CASSTSGRSYEQYF
>TRBV12-5|16|TRBD1|NA|TRBJ2-2
TGTGCTAGTGGTTTCCTGGGGACAGGGGGGACCGGGGAGCTGTTTTTT
CASGFLGTGGTGELFF
>TRBV6-2/TRBV6-3|17|TRBD1|NA|TRBJ2-6
TGTGCCAGCAGTTCCATAGGACAGGTATCTGGGGCCAACGTCCTGACTTTC
CASSSIGQVSGANVLTF
>TRBV9|16|TRBD1|NA|TRBJ2-1
TGTGCCAGCAGCGTAGGTACCGGGACAGCCTACAATGAGCAGTTCTTC
CASSVGTGTAYNEQFF
>TRBV7-2|16|TRBD1|NA|TRBJ2-7
TGTGCCAGCAGCATCAGGACAGGGGGTTACAGGAACGAGCAGTACTTC
CASSIRTGGYRNEQYF
>TRBV15|15|NA|NA|TRBJ1-3
TGTGCCACCAGCAGAGATTCGCGCTCTGGAAACACCATATATTTT
CATSRDSRSGNTIYF
>TRBV19|16|NA|NA|TRBJ2-7
TGTGCCAGTAGCGCCCTAAGACAGATGAACTCCTACGAGCAGTACTTC
CASSALRQMNSYEQYF
>TRBV6-5|13|TRBD1|NA|TRBJ2-7
TGTGCCAGCAAACGGGACAGGGTAGGGGAGCAGTACTTC
CASKRDRVGEQYF
>TRBV5-1|17|TRBD2|NA|TRBJ2-5
TGCGCCAGCAGCTTGTCTACTAGCGGGAGTAGAAGAGAGACCCAGTACTTC
CASSLSTSGSRRETQYF
>TRBV5-1|15|TRBD2|NA|TRBJ2-7
TGCGCCAGCAGCTTGGGGCTAGCGGGAGACTACGAGCAGTACTTC
CASSLGLAGDYEQYF
>TRBV5-1|17|TRBD2|NA|TRBJ2-7
TGCGCCAGCAGCTTGGTAGGGCCTAGAGGCAGCGGGGGCGAGCAGTACTTC
CASSLVGPRGSGGEQYF
>TRBV9|17|TRBD2|NA|TRBJ2-3
TGTGCCAGCAGCGGGACTAGGGCGGGAGGGCCGTCAGATACGCAGTATTTT
CASSGTRAGGPSDTQYF
>TRBV3-1/TRBV3-2|14|NA|NA|TRBJ1-1
TGTGCCAGCAGCCGAACGGAGGGTAGGACTGAAGCTTTCTTT
CASSRTEGRTEAFF
>TRBV6-5|12|NA|NA|TRBJ2-3
TGTGCCACCGTGGGGGGTTCAGATACGCAGTATTTT
CATVGGSDTQYF
>TRBV7-2|15|NA|NA|TRBJ2-5
TGTGCCAGCAGCTTAGGGGTAGCGAGACAAGAGACCCAGTACTTC
CASSLGVARQETQYF
>TRBV2|17|TRBD1|NA|TRBJ2-2
TGTGCCAGCCTGGGGGCAGGGGGCGCGGCCCGATTCGGGGAGCTGTTTTTT
CASLGAGGAARFGELFF
>TRBV7-9|12|NA|NA|TRBJ1-1
TGTGCCAGCAGTCAAGGACAGACTGAAGCTTTCTTT
CASSQGQTEAFF
>TRBV7-9|15|TRBD2|NA|TRBJ2-1
TGTGCCAGCAGCCGTGGGACTAGCGGGAGGGACGAGCAGTTCTTC
CASSRGTSGRDEQFF
>TRBV5-4|14|TRBD1|NA|TRBJ1-2
TGTGCCAGCAGCGAGGGACAGGGTAACTATGGCTACACCTTC
CASSEGQGNYGYTF
>TRBV6-2/TRBV6-3|16|TRBD1|few|TRBJ2-7
TGTGCCAGCAGCTCCATCACCCGACAGGGATCCTACGAGCAGTACTTC
CASSSITRQGSYEQYF
>TRBV19|13|NA|NA|TRBJ2-1
TGTGCCAGTTCAGGGGTCGCCTACAATGAGCAGTTCTTC
CASSGVAYNEQFF
>TRBV7-9|13|NA|NA|TRBJ2-7
TGTGCCAGCAGCTTGGCTAGGTCCTACGAGCAGTACTTC
CASSLARSYEQYF
>TRBV9|18|TRBD1|NA|TRBJ2-7
TGTGCCAGCAGCGTAGCTCCGATTTTAGGGGGCGATTACTACGAGCAGTACTTC
CASSVAPILGGDYYEQYF
>TRBV19|16|TRBD2|NA|TRBJ2-6
TGTGCCAGTAGTATCGGGAGGATCGCTGGGGCCAACGTCCTGACTTTC
CASSIGRIAGANVLTF
>TRBV6-2/TRBV6-3|16|TRBD2|NA|TRBJ2-1
TGTGCCAGCAGTTACGGAGTGCGGGGGGGTTACAATGAGCAGTTCTTC
CASSYGVRGGYNEQFF
>TRBV5-1|19|TRBD2|NA|TRBJ2-3
TGCGCCAGCAGCTCGGGGCTAGCGGGAGGTACCTCTAGCACAGATACGCAGTATTTT
CASSSGLAGGTSSTDTQYF
>TRBV19|13|NA|once|TRBJ1-2
TGTGCCAGTAGTTTTCCAGGGTACTATGGCTACACCTTC
CASSFPGYYGYTF
>TRBV6-5|15|TRBD1|few|TRBJ1-5
TGTGCCAGCAGTTACGACAGGGGGCTCGGTCAGCCCCAGCATTTT
CASSYDRGLGQPQHF
>TRBV9|16|TRBD1|NA|TRBJ1-1
TGTGCCAGCAGCGCCGCTCCCGGACAGGGTAGGCCTGAAGCTTTCTTT
CASSAAPGQGRPEAFF
>TRBV9|15|NA|NA|TRBJ2-3
TGTGCCAGCAGCGTAGGAGGCAGCTCCACAGATACGCAGTATTTT
CASSVGGSSTDTQYF
>TRBV5-1|15|TRBD1|NA|TRBJ2-2
TGCGCCAGCAGCCGAAGGGACAGGGACACCGGGGAGCTGTTTTTT
CASSRRDRDTGELFF
>TRBV7-2|14|TRBD1|NA|TRBJ1-1
TGTGCCAGCAGCGACCAGGGGGTGGCCACTGAAGCTTTCTTT
CASSDQGVATEAFF
>TRBV10-3|16|NA|few|TRBJ1-1
TGTGCCATCAGTGAATTGGGGCAGATCCCGAACACTGAAGCTTTCTTT
CAISELGQIPNTEAFF
>TRBV19|14|TRBD1|once|TRBJ1-1
TGTGCCAGTAACCCCGGGACAGCCAACACTGAAGCTTTCTTT
CASNPGTANTEAFF
>TRBV9|14|NA|NA|TRBJ1-1
TGTGCCAGCAGCGTGCGGCCTATGAACACTGAAGCTTTCTTT
CASSVRPMNTEAFF
>TRBV4-3|14|TRBD2|NA|TRBJ2-7
TGCGCCAGCAGCCAAAGCGGGAGAGTTCACGAGCAGTACTTC
CASSQSGRVHEQYF
>TRBV4-1|13|NA|NA|TRBJ2-1
TGCGCCAGCAGCCCGTTTCCCGCAGCGCTTATCTTCTTC
CASSPFPAALIFF
>TRBV27|13|NA|NA|TRBJ1-1
TGTGCCAGCAGACCACTCATACGCACTGAAGCTTTCTTT
CASRPLIRTEAFF
>TRBV28|16|TRBD1|NA|TRBJ2-2
TGTGCCAGCAGTCCGTACAGGGGGCAGTATACCGGGGAGCTGTTTTTT
CASSPYRGQYTGELFF
>TRBV2|19|TRBD2|NA|TRBJ2-3
TGTGCCAGCAGAGCAAACCCCGGGACTAGCGGGGGGGCGGAAGATACGCAGTATTTT
CASRANPGTSGGAEDTQYF
>TRBV15|13|TRBD1|NA|TRBJ1-2
TGTGCCACCAGCAGGGGACAGGCGTATGGCTACACCTTC
CATSRGQAYGYTF
>TRBV6-5|13|NA|once|TRBJ1-1
TGTGCCAGCAGTCCCTTCCCGTCCGCTGAAGCTTTCTTT
CASSPFPSAEAFF
>TRBV5-1|18|TRBD2|NA|TRBJ2-3
TGCGCCAGCAGCTTGCCCTCGGGACTAGCAGCTACCTGGGATACGCAGTATTTT
CASSLPSGLAATWDTQYF
>TRBV9|13|NA|NA|TRBJ2-5
TGTGCCAGCAGCGTAGAGAAAGGCGGGACCCAGTACTTC
CASSVEKGGTQYF
>TRBV14|11|NA|NA|TRBJ1-5
TGTGCCAGCAGCCAAGGCGGGCCCCAGCATTTT
CASSQGGPQHF
>TRBV9|14|NA|NA|TRBJ2-3
TGTGCCAGCAGCGTAGGGGTAGGGGCAGATACGCAGTATTTT
CASSVGVGADTQYF
>TRBV5-6|14|TRBD1|NA|TRBJ2-5
TGTGCCAGCAGCTTCGGGACAGCAGAAGAGACCCAGTACTTC
CASSFGTAEETQYF
>TRBV28|14|NA|NA|TRBJ2-5
TGTGCCAGCAGTTTAAGGTCGTGGAGGGAGACCCAGTACTTC
CASSLRSWRETQYF
>TRBV19|14|NA|NA|TRBJ1-6
TGTGCCAGTAGTATAGGTCGCGTGAATTCACCCCTCCACTTT
CASSIGRVNSPLHF
>TRBV20-1|15|TRBD1|NA|TRBJ1-2
TGCAGTGCTAGTGGGGCGGGACAGGTTAACTATGGCTACACCTTC
CSASGAGQVNYGYTF